The clone carrying this TCR beta chain was observed a few times. Its antigen is unidentified. The CDR3 has 17 amino acids. The germline CDR1 and CDR2 sequences are SQVTM and ANQGSEA. Trimming shortened V by 0 bases and J by 1 base, and 16 bases separated the two germline ends. PCR used 60 Vbeta primers and 13 Jbeta primers. Measured with immunoSEQ multiplex PCR; TCRdb has only the in-frame clones, and not every one. The table has some 140,000 clones, more than 70% seen once. The record originates from a study of cytomegalovirus exposure and HLA in healthy donors. Study-level results: Among immune exposure information, only CMV serostatus was available.

The source material was PBMCs. The chain recombines TRBV29-1 with TRBJ2-1, with D perhaps matching TRBD2 (6 bases). The sequence was collected from a woman aged 40-49 years in good health and CMV-seropositive. The CDR3 coding sequence is TGCAGCGTTGAAGATAACCTCCTAGCGCCATCCTACAATGAGCAGTTCTTC. Translation: CSVEDNLLAPSYNEQFF.